These 4 T cell receptor beta chains were all obtained from the same sample, sequenced in a study of blood T cell repertoires in COVID-19. The data were produced by immunoSEQ multiplex PCR, yet TCRdb's version contains in-frame clones alone and is incomplete. The sample has hundreds of thousands of clones, 75% to 90% seen once. Sequencing was done on a sample of PBMCs or T cells enriched from blood (not recorded which). The receptor source for this set is a young man who had recovered from COVID-19.

The chain combines TRBV18 with TRBJ1-1; D possibly corresponds to TRBD1 (6 bases). CDR1 is KGHSH, CDR2 LQKENI, per germline. The ends were cut back, 6 bases at V and 4 bases at J, with 18 bases in the middle. The CDR3 is 15 residues long. As DNA, the CDR3 is TGTGCCAGCTCCCAGGGAGCAGGGGTGAGCACTGAAGCTTTCTTT. Translated, it gives CASSQGAGVSTEAFF.

Only one count was recorded for this clone. J is TRBJ2-7 and V is TRBV6-2 or TRBV6-3; 8 bases align to TRBD1. CDR3 size: 17 residues. The junction had 12 bases not matched to a gene; V was cut back by 5 bases and J by 0 bases. CDR1 MNHEY and CDR2 SVGEGT come from the germline V gene. CDR3 sequence: CASSAGTGHPNSYEQYF. The CDR3 region has the DNA TGTGCCAGCAGTGCCGGGACAGGCCACCCCAACTCCTACGAGCAGTACTTC.

The chain combines TRBV24-1 with TRBJ2-5; the D gene is possibly TRBD1 (7 bases). V lost 0 bases, J lost 5 bases, and 18 bases lay in between. Germline lookup yields CDR1 KGHDR and CDR2 SFDVKD. This CDR3 is 17 amino acids long. CDR3 loop: CATSDLGGGFRPETQYF. In DNA form, the CDR3 reads TGTGCCACCAGTGATTTGGGAGGGGGCTTCCGGCCTGAGACCCAGTACTTC.

The chain couples TRBV19 to TRBJ2-1; 10 bases line up with TRBD2. V trimming: 5 bases; J trimming: 0 bases; junction bases outside the gene matches: 7. Germline V gene lookup returns CDR1 LNHDA and CDR2 SQIVND (reference sequence). CDR3 length equals 17 residues. In nucleotides, the CDR3 is TGTGCCAGTAGTTCAGCCGGGACTAGCGCCTCCTACAATGAGCAGTTCTTC. Amino acid sequence: CASSSAGTSASYNEQFF.